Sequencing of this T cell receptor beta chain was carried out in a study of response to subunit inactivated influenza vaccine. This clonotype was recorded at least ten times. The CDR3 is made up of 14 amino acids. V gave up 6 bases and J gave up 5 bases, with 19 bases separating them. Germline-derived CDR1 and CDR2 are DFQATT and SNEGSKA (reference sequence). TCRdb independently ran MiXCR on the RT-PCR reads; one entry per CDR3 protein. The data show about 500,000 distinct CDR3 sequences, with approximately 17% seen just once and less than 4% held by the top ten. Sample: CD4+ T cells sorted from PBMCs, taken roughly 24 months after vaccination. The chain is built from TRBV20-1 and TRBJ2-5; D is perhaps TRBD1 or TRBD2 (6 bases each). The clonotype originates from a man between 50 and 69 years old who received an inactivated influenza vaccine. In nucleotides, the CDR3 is TGCAGTGCGAGAATTAGGGGGGCCTTTGAGACCCAGTACTTC. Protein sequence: CSARIRGAFETQYF.